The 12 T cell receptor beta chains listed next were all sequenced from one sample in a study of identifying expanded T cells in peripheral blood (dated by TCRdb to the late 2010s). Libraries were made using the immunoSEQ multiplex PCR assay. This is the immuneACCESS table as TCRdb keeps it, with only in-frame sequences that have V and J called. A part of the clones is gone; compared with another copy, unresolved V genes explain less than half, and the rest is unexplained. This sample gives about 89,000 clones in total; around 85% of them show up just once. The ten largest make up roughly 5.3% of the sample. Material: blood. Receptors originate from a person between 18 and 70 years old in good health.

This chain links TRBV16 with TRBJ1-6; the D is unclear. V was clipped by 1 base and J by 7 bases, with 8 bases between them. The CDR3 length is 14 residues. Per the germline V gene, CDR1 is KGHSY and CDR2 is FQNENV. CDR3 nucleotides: TGTGCCAGCAGCCAATTCTTGAGAAATTCACCCCTCCACTTT. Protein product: CASSQFLRNSPLHF. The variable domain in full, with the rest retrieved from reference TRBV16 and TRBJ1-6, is GEEVAQTPKHLVRGEGQKAKLYCAPIKGHSYVFWYQQVLKNEFKFLISFQNENVFDETGMPKERFSAKCLPNSPCSLEIQATKLEDSAVYFCASSQFLRNSPLHFGNGTRLTVT.

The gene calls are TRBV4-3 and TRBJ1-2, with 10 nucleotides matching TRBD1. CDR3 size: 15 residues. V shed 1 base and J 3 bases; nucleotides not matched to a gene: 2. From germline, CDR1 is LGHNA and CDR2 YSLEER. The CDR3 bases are TGCGCCAGCAGCCAAGGGACAGGGGGAGACTATGGCTACACCTTC. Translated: CASSQGTGGDYGYTF.

The CDR3 DNA sequence: TGCGCCAGCAGCCTTTATGGGGCTGAAGCTTTCTTT. This encodes CASSLYGAEAFF. V and J are TRBV5-1 and TRBJ1-1; D unclear. Germline assignment: CDR1 SGHRS and CDR2 YFSETQ. CDR3 length: 12 residues. V was cut by 4 bases and J by 6 bases, with 10 bases left in between.

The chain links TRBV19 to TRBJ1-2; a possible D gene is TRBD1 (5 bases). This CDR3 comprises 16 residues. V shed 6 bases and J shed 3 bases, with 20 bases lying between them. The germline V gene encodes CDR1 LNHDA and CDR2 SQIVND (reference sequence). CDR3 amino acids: CASRRGRGLWDYGYTF. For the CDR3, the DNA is TGTGCCAGTAGGAGGGGAAGAGGCCTGTGGGACTATGGCTACACCTTC.

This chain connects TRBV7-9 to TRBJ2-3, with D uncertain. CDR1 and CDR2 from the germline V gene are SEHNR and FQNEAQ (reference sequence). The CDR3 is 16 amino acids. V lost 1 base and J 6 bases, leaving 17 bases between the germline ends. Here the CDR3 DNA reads TGTGCCAGCAGCTTAGGGTTCGGGTCTCCGTGGGATACGCAGTATTTT. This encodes CASSLGFGSPWDTQYF.

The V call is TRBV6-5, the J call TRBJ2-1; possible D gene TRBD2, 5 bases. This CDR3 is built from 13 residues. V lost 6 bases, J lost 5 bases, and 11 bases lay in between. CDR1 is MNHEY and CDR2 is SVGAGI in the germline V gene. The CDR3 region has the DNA TGTGCCAGCAGGAGGGCCCTTGACAATGAGCAGTTCTTC. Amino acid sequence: CASRRALDNEQFF.

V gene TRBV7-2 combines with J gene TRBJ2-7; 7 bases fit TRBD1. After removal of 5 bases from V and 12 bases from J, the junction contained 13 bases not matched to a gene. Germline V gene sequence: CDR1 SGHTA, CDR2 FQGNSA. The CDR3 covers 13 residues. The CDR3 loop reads CASSPPGQPFWYF. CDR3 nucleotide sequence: TGTGCCAGCAGCCCACCGGGACAGCCCTTTTGGTACTTC.

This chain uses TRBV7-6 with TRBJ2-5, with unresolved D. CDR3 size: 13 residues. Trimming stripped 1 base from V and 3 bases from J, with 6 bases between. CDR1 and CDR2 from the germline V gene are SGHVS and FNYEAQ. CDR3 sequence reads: CASSLGQKETQYF. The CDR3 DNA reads TGTGCCAGCAGCTTAGGGCAGAAAGAGACCCAGTACTTC.

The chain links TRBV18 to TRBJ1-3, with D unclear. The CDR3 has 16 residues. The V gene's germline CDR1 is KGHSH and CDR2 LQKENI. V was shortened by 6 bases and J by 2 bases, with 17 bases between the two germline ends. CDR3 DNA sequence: TGTGCCAGCTCCCCGAAGACTCATATCGCTGGAAACACCATATATTTT. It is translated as CASSPKTHIAGNTIYF.

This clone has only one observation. The CDR3 DNA reads TGTGCCAGCAGCGTACCCGTAGGGGGAGGGGCCAACGTCCTGACTTTC. It translates to CASSVPVGGGANVLTF. The genes are TRBV9 and TRBJ2-6, with a weak D call TRBD1 (6 bases). Germline lookup yields CDR1 SGDLS and CDR2 YYNGEE. The CDR3 runs 16 residues. Trimming cost V 1 base and J 4 bases, with 12 bases left between them. Combining the CDR3 with reference TRBV9 and TRBJ2-6 gives the whole variable domain DSGVTQTPKHLITATGQRVTLRCSPRSGDLSVYWYQQSLDQGLQFLIQYYNGEERAKGNILERFSAQQFPDLHSELNLSSLELGDSALYFCASSVPVGGGANVLTFGAGSRLTVL.

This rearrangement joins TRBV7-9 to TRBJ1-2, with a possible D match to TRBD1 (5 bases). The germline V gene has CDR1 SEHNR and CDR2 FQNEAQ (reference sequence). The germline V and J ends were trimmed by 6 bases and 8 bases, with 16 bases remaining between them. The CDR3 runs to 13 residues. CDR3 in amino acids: CASSQPGGSGYTF. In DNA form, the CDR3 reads TGTGCCAGCAGTCAACCGGGGGGAAGCGGCTACACCTTC.

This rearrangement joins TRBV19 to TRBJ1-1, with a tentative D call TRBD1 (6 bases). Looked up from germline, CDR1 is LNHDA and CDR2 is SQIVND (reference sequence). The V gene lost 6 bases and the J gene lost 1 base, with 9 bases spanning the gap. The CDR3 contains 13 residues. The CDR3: CASSGQPNTEAFF. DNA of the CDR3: TGTGCCAGTAGCGGACAGCCGAACACTGAAGCTTTCTTT.